A few counts support the clone carrying this TCR beta chain. The protocol was immunoSEQ multiplex PCR, while the TCRdb copy is restricted to in-frame clones and leaves out a portion. The profile shows about 270,000 clones, approximately 84% of them singletons. This sample is part of a study of blood T cell repertoires in COVID-19. This CDR3 comprises 14 residues. Per the germline V gene, CDR1 is SGHRS and CDR2 is YFSETQ. Trimming took 7 bases from V and 6 from J; bases not matched to a gene: 13. This chain joins TRBV5-1 and TRBJ2-7, with TRBD1 matching over 7 bases. Input material: peripheral blood. The receptor was isolated from a human donor in a cohort sampled during active COVID-19. Here the CDR3 reads CASSVGTAVGEQYF. CDR3 nucleotide sequence: TGCGCCAGCTCAGTAGGGACAGCCGTAGGCGAGCAGTACTTC.